This T cell receptor beta chain was sequenced during a study of CD8 T cells in Susac syndrome. With 3 bases clipped from V and 5 bases from J, the junction kept 6 bases outside the gene matches. There are 16 residues in the CDR3. Germline V gene data show CDR1 as ENHRY and CDR2 as SYGVKD. Findings and limits, study-wide: As the study acknowledged, the number of individuals in its TCR sequencing and HLA analysis was relatively small.

Sequencing of TCR beta was performed on blood CD8+ T cells and on blood CD4+ T cells. Negative isolation yielded CD4+ and CD8+ T cells, and FACS enriched TEMRA cells. Concerning this clonotype: Its antigen remains unknown.

Reverse transcription of about 0.5 to 1 ug RNA used random hexamers. By means of immunoSEQ multiplex PCR, TCR beta CDR3 spanning 54 Vbeta and 13 Jbeta underwent amplification. Each CDR3 protein is one row after TCRdb ran MiXCR on the immunoSEQ multiplex PCR reads. Of under 350,000 distinct CDR3 sequences listed, 92% are singletons. This receptor was obtained from a human donor with multiple sclerosis. The rearrangement links TRBV10-3 to TRBJ2-7, with TRBD2 identical over 14 bases. The sequenced material came from CD4+ T cells from PBMCs. Here the CDR3 DNA reads TGTGCCATCAGTGATCCTGGACTAGCGGGAGGCAACGAGCAGTACTTC. Its translation: CAISDPGLAGGNEQYF.